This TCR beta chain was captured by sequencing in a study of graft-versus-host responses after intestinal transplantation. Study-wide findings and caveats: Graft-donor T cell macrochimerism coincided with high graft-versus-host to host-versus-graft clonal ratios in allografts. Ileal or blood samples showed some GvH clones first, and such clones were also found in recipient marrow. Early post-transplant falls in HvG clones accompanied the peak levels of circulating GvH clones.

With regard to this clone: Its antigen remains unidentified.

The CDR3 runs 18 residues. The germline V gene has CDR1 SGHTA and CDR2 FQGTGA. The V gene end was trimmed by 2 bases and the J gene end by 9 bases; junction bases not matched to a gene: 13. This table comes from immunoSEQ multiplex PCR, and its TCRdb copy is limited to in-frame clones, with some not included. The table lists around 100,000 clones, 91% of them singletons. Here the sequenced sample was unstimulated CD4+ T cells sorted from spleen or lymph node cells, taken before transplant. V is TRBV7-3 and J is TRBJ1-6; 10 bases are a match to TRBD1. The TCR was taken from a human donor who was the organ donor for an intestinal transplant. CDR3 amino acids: CASSLFGQMGQGSSPLHF. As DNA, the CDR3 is TGTGCCAGCAGCTTATTCGGACAAATGGGACAGGGGAGTTCACCCCTCCACTTT.